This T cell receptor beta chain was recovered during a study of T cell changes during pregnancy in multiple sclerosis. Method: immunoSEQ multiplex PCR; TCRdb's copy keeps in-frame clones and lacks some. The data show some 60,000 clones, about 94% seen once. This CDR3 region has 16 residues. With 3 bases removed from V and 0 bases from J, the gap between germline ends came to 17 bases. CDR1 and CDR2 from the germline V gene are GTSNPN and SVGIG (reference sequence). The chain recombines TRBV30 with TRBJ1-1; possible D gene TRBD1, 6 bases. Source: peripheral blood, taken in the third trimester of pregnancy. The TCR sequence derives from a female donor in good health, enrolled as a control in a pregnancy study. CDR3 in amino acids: CAWRDPGGLMNTEAFF. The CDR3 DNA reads TGTGCCTGGAGGGACCCGGGGGGCCTCATGAACACTGAAGCTTTCTTT. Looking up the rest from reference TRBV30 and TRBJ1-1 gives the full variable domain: SQTIHQWPATLVQPVGSPLSLECTVEGTSNPNLYWYRQAAGRGLQLLFYSVGIGQISSEVPQNLSASRPQDRQFILSSKKLLLSDSGFYLCAWRDPGGLMNTEAFFGQGTRLTVV.